The text below deals with one TCR beta chain. Antigen: not known. All of the donors resided in Nashville, Tennessee, and each was a Caucasian adult. Deletions cut 3 bases from V and 0 bases from J, with 23 bases between. The germline CDR1 and CDR2 sequences are MDHEN and SYDVKM. The CDR3 has 19 amino acids. Produced via immunoSEQ multiplex PCR; TCRdb's table is partial and in-frame only. This table holds 2,500,000 or so clones, 90% to 95% found once. The data stem from a study of shared clonotypes between healthy human individuals. Study-wide results and caveats: Larger estimated richness was generally seen in naive subsets than in memory subsets.

The chain links TRBV28 to TRBJ1-1; D unclear. Input material: naive CD4+ T cells from PBMCs. The subset is: CD45RA+ positively selected. This TCR was sampled from a man younger than 35 in good health. Some clones in this sample may be carry-over from other donors' samples. Here the CDR3 reads CASSLLRPRPNTMNTEAFF. CDR3 bases: TGTGCCAGCAGTTTGCTTCGCCCGCGACCAAACACGATGAACACTGAAGCTTTCTTT.